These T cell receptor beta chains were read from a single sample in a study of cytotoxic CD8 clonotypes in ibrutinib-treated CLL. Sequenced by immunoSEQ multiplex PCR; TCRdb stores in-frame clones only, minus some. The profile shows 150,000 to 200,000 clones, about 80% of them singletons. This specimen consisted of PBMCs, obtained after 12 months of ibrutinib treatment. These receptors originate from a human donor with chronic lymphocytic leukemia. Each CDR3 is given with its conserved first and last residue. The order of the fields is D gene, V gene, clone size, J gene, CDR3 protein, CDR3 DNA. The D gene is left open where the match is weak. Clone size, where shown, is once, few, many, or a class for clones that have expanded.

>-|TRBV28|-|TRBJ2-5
CASTRRGRGTVETQYF
TGTGCCAGCACCCGACGAGGTAGGGGTACGGTGGAGACCCAGTACTTC
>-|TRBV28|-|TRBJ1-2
CASSLNEIYGYTF
TGTGCCAGCAGTTTAAATGAAATTTATGGCTACACCTTC
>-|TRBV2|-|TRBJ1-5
CASKATGMSNQPQHF
TGTGCCAGCAAGGCTACAGGGATGAGCAATCAGCCCCAGCATTTT
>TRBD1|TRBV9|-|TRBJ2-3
CASSPRTGVNTQYF
TGTGCCAGCAGCCCCCGGACAGGGGTTAATACGCAGTATTTT
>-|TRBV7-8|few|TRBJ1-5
CASSLVGQPQHF
TGTGCCAGCAGCTTAGTGGGGCAGCCCCAGCATTTT
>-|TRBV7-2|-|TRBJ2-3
CASSSGPWITDTQYF
TGTGCCAGCAGCTCGGGACCGTGGATCACAGATACGCAGTATTTT
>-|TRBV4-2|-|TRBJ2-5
CASSPNGFQETQYF
TGTGCCAGCAGCCCCAACGGCTTCCAAGAGACCCAGTACTTC
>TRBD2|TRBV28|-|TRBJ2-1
CASSLGKSGRPKGNEQFF
TGTGCCAGCAGTTTAGGTAAGAGCGGGAGGCCAAAGGGGAATGAGCAGTTCTTC
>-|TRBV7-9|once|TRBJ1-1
CASSSLGGFDTEAFF
TGTGCCAGCAGCTCCCTGGGCGGGTTTGACACTGAAGCTTTCTTT
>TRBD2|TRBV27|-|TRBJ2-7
CASSWGLAGIFHEQYF
TGTGCCAGCAGTTGGGGACTAGCGGGGATTTTTCACGAGCAGTACTTC
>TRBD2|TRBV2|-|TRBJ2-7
CASSSDPSGSAYEQYF
TGTGCCAGCAGTTCAGACCCTAGCGGGAGTGCCTACGAGCAGTACTTC
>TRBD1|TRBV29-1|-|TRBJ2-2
CSVKGGYSTGELFF
TGCAGCGTGAAAGGGGGCTATAGCACCGGGGAGCTGTTTTTT
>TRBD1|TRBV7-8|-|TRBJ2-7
CASSSTGTGGGYEQYF
TGTGCCAGCAGTTCTACCGGGACAGGGGGAGGGTACGAGCAGTACTTC
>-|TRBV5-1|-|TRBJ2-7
CASSPGTPSYEQYF
TGCGCCAGCAGCCCCGGGACACCCTCCTACGAGCAGTACTTC
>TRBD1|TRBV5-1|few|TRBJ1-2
CASSAGQGYGYTF
TGCGCCAGCAGCGCCGGACAGGGCTATGGCTACACCTTC
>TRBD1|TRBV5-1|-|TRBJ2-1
CASSLGGTGQNEQFF
TGCGCCAGCAGCTTGGGTGGGACAGGGCAAAATGAGCAGTTCTTC
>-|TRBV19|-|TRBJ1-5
CASSIGGSQPQHF
TGTGCCAGTAGTATCGGAGGGAGTCAGCCCCAGCATTTT
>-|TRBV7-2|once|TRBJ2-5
CASKIRGRETQYF
TGTGCCAGCAAGATCCGGGGCAGAGAGACCCAGTACTTC
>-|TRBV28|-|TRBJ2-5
CASMTAGRPEETQYF
TGTGCCAGCATGACGGCGGGACGCCCGGAAGAGACCCAGTACTTC